Each of the 12 T cell receptor beta chains below was sequenced from the same sample in a study of beta chain features in type 1 diabetes. The investigators reverse transcribed all of the isolated RNA, so they sequenced expressed TCRB transcripts. The table came from immunoSEQ multiplex PCR; TCRdb's copy has only in-frame clones and leaves some out. Counted here are about 900,000 clones, about a sixth occurring once; the ten biggest clones make up 0.02% to 0.03%. The sample taken for sequencing was naive CD4+ T cells from blood. Receptor source: a woman aged 18-30 years in good health.

This clone was detected only a few times. This sequence joins TRBV6-5 and TRBJ2-3; 7 nucleotides match TRBD2. Trimming removed 6 bases from V and 0 bases from J; junction bases left unmatched: 6. This CDR3 is built from 15 residues. The germline CDR1 and CDR2 sequences are MNHEY and SVGAGI. CDR3 region: CASRSGTTSTDTQYF. The CDR3 DNA sequence: TGTGCCAGCAGGTCCGGGACTACTAGCACAGATACGCAGTATTTT.

V and J are TRBV5-1 and TRBJ1-1; the D gene is possibly TRBD1 (6 bases). The CDR3 loop spans 15 amino acids. Germline V lookup: CDR1 SGHRS, CDR2 YFSETQ. Trimming left V 4 bases short and J 1 base short, with 14 bases between. CDR3 coding DNA: TGCGCCAGCAGCCGCACCGGGACATCGAACACTGAAGCTTTCTTT. This gives the protein CASSRTGTSNTEAFF.

V and J are TRBV15 and TRBJ2-3; D is unresolved. Trimming shortened V by 0 bases and J by 2 bases, and 21 bases separated the two germline ends. CDR1 is LNHNV, CDR2 YYDKDF, per germline (reference sequence). This CDR3 has 19 amino acids. The CDR3 DNA reads TGTGCCACCAGCAGAGACTCGGTGTGGCTGGAAAACGCCACAGATACGCAGTATTTT. As protein: CATSRDSVWLENATDTQYF.

This clone was observed a handful of times. V gene TRBV11-2 combines with J gene TRBJ1-1, with TRBD1 identical over 10 bases. Germline V gene sequence: CDR1 SGHAT, CDR2 FQNNGV. This CDR3 is built from 14 residues. Trimming at V came to 5 bases and at J to 13 bases, leaving 13 bases not matched to a gene. CDR3 bases: TGTGCCAGCAGCCCTAGAGGGGACAGGGGAGTAGTTTTCTTT. Protein product: CASSPRGDRGVVFF.

This clone was seen a handful of times. The rearrangement uses TRBV19 and TRBJ1-1; TRBD1 is a possible D gene (6 bases). The CDR3 is made up of 13 amino acids. Germline CDR1 LNHDA, CDR2 SQIVND (reference sequence). Trimming shortened V by 7 bases and J by 4 bases, and 13 bases separated the two germline ends. The CDR3 DNA follows: TGTGCCAGTATGAACAGGGCTTCCACTGAAGCTTTCTTT. Translating gives CASMNRASTEAFF.

V gene TRBV19 combines with J gene TRBJ1-2; TRBD1 might be the D (5 bases). There are 18 residues in the CDR3. The germline V gene encodes CDR1 LNHDA and CDR2 SQIVND (reference sequence). V was clipped by 2 bases and J by 6 bases, with 25 bases between them. CDR3 protein: CASSIRNHIRVGLDGYTF. DNA of the CDR3: TGTGCCAGTAGTATACGAAATCATATCAGGGTAGGGTTGGATGGCTACACCTTC.

This clone was detected only a few times. This sequence joins TRBV6-1 and TRBJ2-1; a possible D gene is TRBD2 (5 bases). Germline V CDR1 and CDR2: MNHNS, SASEGT. Trimming stripped 6 bases from V and 6 bases from J, with 12 bases between. CDR3 size: 13 residues. The CDR3 is CASRLGLSNEQFF. For the CDR3, the DNA is TGTGCCAGCAGACTCGGACTTTCCAATGAGCAGTTCTTC.

V is TRBV21-1 and J is TRBJ2-4; the DNA was not compared with TRBD1, the D call given in the table. TRBV21-1 is noted as a pseudogene. There are 15 residues in the CDR3. The CDR3, as DNA: TGTGCCAGCAGCCCACATTTTGTGTTTTGTAACATTCAGTACTTC. It codes for CASSPHFVFCNIQYF.

This clone was picked up a small number of times. The V and J genes are TRBV7-2 and TRBJ1-4, with 7 bases matching TRBD1. With 5 bases clipped from V and 8 bases from J, the junction kept 8 bases outside the gene matches. From germline, CDR1 is SGHTA and CDR2 FQGNSA. The CDR3 consists of 14 residues. The CDR3 DNA reads as TGTGCCAGCAGCCCGACAGGGTCGGGGGAAAAACTGTTTTTT. Amino acids: CASSPTGSGEKLFF.

V and J are TRBV11-2 and TRBJ2-3, with TRBD2 identical over 11 bases. This CDR3 contains 15 residues. V trimming: 5 bases; J trimming: 4 bases; junction bases outside the gene matches: 5. CDR1 is SGHAT and CDR2 is FQNNGV in the germline V gene. CDR3 sequence reads: CASSLLAGDADTQYF. In DNA form, the CDR3 reads TGTGCCAGCAGCCTACTAGCGGGAGACGCAGATACGCAGTATTTT.

This clone was observed a few times. The CDR3 nucleotides read TGTGCCAGCAGTCGACCGAGTATAGCGGGAGGAGACGAGCAGTACTTC. Translating gives CASSRPSIAGGDEQYF. The rearrangement joins TRBV28 to TRBJ2-7; 10 positions match TRBD2. Losses at the gene ends were 5 bases for V and 5 bases for J; bases not matched to a gene: 12. The CDR3 is 16 residues long. CDR1 and CDR2 (germline): MDHEN, SYDVKM. The whole variable domain, remainder taken from reference TRBV28 and TRBJ2-7, is DVKVTQSSRYLVKRTGEKVFLECVQDMDHENMFWYRQDPGLGLRLIYFSYDVKMKEKGDIPEGYSVSREKKERFSLILESASTNQTSMYLCASSRPSIAGGDEQYFGPGTRLTVT.

This clone was detected a few times. This chain joins TRBV5-1 and TRBJ2-5; D is possibly TRBD1 or TRBD2 (5 bases each). The CDR3 length is 13 residues. In germline, CDR1 is SGHRS, CDR2 YFSETQ. V lost 5 bases and J 3 bases, leaving 11 bases between the germline ends. CDR3 nucleotides: TGCGCCAGCAGTCGGCAGGGAGAAGAGACCCAGTACTTC. Its translation is CASSRQGEETQYF.